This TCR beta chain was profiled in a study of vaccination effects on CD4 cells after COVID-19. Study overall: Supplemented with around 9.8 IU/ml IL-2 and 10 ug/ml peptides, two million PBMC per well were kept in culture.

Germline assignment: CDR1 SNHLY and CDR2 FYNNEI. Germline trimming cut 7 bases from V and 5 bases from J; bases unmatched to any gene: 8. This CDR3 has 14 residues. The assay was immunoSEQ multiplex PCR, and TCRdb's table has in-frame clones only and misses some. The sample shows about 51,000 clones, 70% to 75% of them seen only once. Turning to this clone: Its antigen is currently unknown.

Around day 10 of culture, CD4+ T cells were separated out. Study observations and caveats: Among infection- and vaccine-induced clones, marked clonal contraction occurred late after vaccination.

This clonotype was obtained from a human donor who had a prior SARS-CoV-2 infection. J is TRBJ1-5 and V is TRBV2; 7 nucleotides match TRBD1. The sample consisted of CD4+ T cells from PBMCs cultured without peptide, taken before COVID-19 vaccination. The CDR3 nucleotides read TGTGCCAGCAACACCGGGGACAGATATCAGCCCCAGCATTTT. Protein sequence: CASNTGDRYQPQHF.